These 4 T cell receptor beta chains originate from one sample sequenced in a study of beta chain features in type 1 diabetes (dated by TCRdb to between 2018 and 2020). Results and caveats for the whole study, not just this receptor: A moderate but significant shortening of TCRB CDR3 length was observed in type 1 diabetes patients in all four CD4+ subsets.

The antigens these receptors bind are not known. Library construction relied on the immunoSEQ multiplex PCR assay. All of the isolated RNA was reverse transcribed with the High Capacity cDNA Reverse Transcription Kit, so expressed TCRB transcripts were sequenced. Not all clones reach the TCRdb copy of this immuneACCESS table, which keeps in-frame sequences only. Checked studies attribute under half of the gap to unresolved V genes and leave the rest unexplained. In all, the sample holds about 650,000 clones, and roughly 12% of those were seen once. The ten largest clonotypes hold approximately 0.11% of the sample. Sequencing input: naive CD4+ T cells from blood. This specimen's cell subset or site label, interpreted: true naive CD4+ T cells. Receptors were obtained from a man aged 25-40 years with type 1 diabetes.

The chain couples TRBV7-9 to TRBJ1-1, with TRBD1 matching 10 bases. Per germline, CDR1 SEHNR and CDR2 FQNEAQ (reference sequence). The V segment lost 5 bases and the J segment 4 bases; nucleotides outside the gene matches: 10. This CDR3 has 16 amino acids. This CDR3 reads CASSLKRDRGPTEAFF. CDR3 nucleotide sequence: TGTGCCAGCAGCCTCAAAAGGGACAGGGGACCCACTGAAGCTTTCTTT. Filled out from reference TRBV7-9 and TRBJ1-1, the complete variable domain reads DTGVSQNPRHKITKRGQNVTFRCDPISEHNRLYWYRQTLGQGPEFLTYFQNEAQLEKSRLLSDRFSAERPKGSFSTLEIQRTEQGDSAMYLCASSLKRDRGPTEAFFGQGTRLTVV.

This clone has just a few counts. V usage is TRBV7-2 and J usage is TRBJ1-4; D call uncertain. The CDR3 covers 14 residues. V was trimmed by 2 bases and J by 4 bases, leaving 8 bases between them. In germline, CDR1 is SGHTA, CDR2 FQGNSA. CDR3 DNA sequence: TGTGCCAGCAGCTTAATCGGTTTTAATGAAAAACTGTTTTTT. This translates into CASSLIGFNEKLFF.

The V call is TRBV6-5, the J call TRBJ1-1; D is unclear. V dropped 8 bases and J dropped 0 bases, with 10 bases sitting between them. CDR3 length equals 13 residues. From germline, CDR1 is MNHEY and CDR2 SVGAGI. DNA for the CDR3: TGTGCCAGCTCGGTAACTATGAACACTGAAGCTTTCTTT. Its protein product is CASSVTMNTEAFF.

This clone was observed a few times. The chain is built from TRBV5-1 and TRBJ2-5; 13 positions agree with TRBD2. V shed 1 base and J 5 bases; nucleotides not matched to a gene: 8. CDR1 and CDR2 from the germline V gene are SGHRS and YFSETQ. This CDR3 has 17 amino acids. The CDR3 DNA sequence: TGCGCCAGCAGCTTGCTGACGGGACTAGCGGGGTTGGAGACCCAGTACTTC. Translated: CASSLLTGLAGLETQYF.